Presented here are 27 T cell receptor beta chains from one specimen sequenced in a study of tumor-infiltrating lymphocytes in oesophageal squamous cell carcinoma. Each CDR3 protein gets one entry after TCRdb re-called the PCR reads with MiXCR. The table shows 18,000 or so distinct CDR3 sequences, with about 40% occurring only once. Sequenced input: normal esophageal tissue next to the tumor. The receptor set was obtained from a female donor with esophageal squamous cell carcinoma.

This clonotype was picked up many times. The DNA of the CDR3 is TGTGCCAGCAGCTTGCTGGCAGGTGTGATCCCAAGTGGTTACTTC. This sequence encodes CASSLLAGVIPSGYF. The rearrangement uses TRBV5-6 and TRBJ2-5; no clear D. From germline, CDR1 is SGHDT and CDR2 YYEEEE. V lost 1 base and J 14 bases, leaving 24 bases between the germline ends. This CDR3 has 15 residues.

This rearrangement joins TRBV5-3 to TRBJ2-6; weak D call: TRBD2 (5 bases). TRBV5-3 counts as an open reading frame of uncertain function. Trimming shortened V by 8 bases and J by 0 bases, and 21 bases separated the two germline ends. The CDR3 totals 18 residues. CDR3 DNA sequence: TGTGCCAGCACCCCGAGGGAAGGTGCGAGCTCTGGGGCCAACGTCCTGACTTTC. It codes for CASTPREGASSGANVLTF.

This clonotype was detected only once. The chain is built from TRBV7-2 and TRBJ1-4, with unresolved D. The CDR3 contains 16 residues. The germline V gene has CDR1 SGHTA and CDR2 FQGNSA. The ends were cut back, 4 bases at V and 4 bases at J, with 16 bases in the middle. CDR3 nucleotide sequence: TGTGCCAGCAGCTCTTCGACGGCGCTCGTTAATGAAAAACTGTTTTTT. This sequence encodes CASSSSTALVNEKLFF.

A few counts support this clonotype. One junction end disagrees with the germline gene, perhaps due to a read error. V gene TRBV5-1 combines with J gene TRBJ2-4; D is undetermined. This CDR3 spans 15 amino acids. Germline CDR1 SGHRS, CDR2 YFSETQ. DNA of the CDR3: TGCGCCAGCAGCTTGGCGCCTTTATTCCTCTACGAGCAGTACTTT. Translated: CASSLAPLFLYEQYF.

In its sample, this clonotype was seen many times. The chain carries TRBV20-1 and TRBJ2-7; D gene ambiguous. Germline V lookup: CDR1 DFQATT, CDR2 SNEGSKA (reference sequence). The CDR3 totals 13 residues. Trimming took off 3 bases at V and 3 bases at J, with 12 bases between the two ends. The CDR3, as DNA: TGCAGTGCTAGCGGGCGAGTTGGCTACGAGCAGTACTTC. Amino acid sequence: CSASGRVGYEQYF.

On this clonotype itself: The missing conserved phenylalanine or tryptophan at the end of this CDR3 makes a read error likely. The DNA is omitted, as the CDR3 cannot be located on it reliably, and the CDR3 follows TCRdb's listing. The chain uses TRBV7-6 and TRBJ2-6; the DNA was not used to check the table's D call, TRBD2. The CDR3 extends over 19 residues, inclusive of both ends. Germline V gene data show CDR1 as SGHVS and CDR2 as FNYEAQ. The CDR3: CASSPGTSGSSYNEQFFGA.

V gene TRBV7-3 combines with J gene TRBJ2-1; 10 bases align to TRBD2. The CDR3 has 24 residues. Germline CDR1 SGHTA, CDR2 FQGTGA. V lost 5 bases to trimming and J lost 14 bases; unmatched junction nucleotides: 42. The CDR3 sequence is CASSQAGLAIRFSLVVSPHRREFF. In nucleotides, the CDR3 is TGTGCCAGCAGCCAAGCGGGACTAGCGATTCGCTTCTCGTTGGTGGTAAGTCCCCACCGGCGGGAGTTCTTC.

The chain carries TRBV20-1 and TRBJ1-2; perhaps TRBD1 as D (6 bases). The CDR3 totals 16 residues. In germline, CDR1 is DFQATT, CDR2 SNEGSKA (reference sequence). V was cut by 7 bases and J by 0 bases, with 21 bases left in between. CDR3 loop: CSGDDRQRGANYGYTF. DNA of the CDR3: TGCAGTGGCGACGACAGGCAGAGGGGAGCTAACTATGGCTACACCTTC.

V and J are TRBV7-9 and TRBJ2-1, with D perhaps TRBD1 (5 bases). Germline values: CDR1 SEHNR, CDR2 FQNEAQ (reference sequence). The CDR3 is 13 residues long. The V gene lost 0 bases and the J gene lost 5 bases, with 5 bases spanning the gap. The CDR3 nucleotides are TGTGCCAGCAGCTTAGCCAGGGACAATGAGCAGTTCTTC. Translating gives CASSLARDNEQFF.

V and J are TRBV6-1 and TRBJ2-1; TRBD1 matches at 10 bases. Judging by the DNA end, TRBJ2-7 fits better; the J call may be wrong. This CDR3 region has 16 residues. The germline gives CDR1 MNHNS, CDR2 SASEGT. The CDR3 bases are TGTGCCAGCAGTACCCGACAGGGGGCGATCTACAATGAGCAGTACTTC. Translated, it gives CASSTRQGAIYNEQYF.

Here the CDR3 DNA reads TGTGCCGCAAGGCTAGCGGGACCTAGCTCCTACAATGAGCAGTTCTTC. Its protein is CAARLAGPSSYNEQFF. The chain uses TRBV6-1 and TRBJ2-1; 9 bases are a match to TRBD2. The V and J ends lost 11 bases and 0 bases, in that order; junction bases with no gene match: 11. The germline gives CDR1 MNHNS, CDR2 SASEGT. There are 16 residues in the CDR3.

In its sample, this clonotype was seen a few times. A much larger clone lies a single base off, so this may be a read error. The chain links TRBV11-3 to TRBJ2-5; D unclear. Germline V CDR1 and CDR2: SGHNT, YENEEA. V lost 1 base to trimming and J lost 11 bases, with 14 bases between them. The CDR3 sequence is 13 residues long. The CDR3 sequence: CASSLGPTNEQYF. For the CDR3, the DNA is TGTGCCAGCAGCTTAGGGCCCACTAATGAGCAGTACTTC.

This clonotype was observed many times. The chain is built from TRBV7-3 and TRBJ1-3, with TRBD1 as a possible D gene (5 bases). The CDR3 loop spans 17 amino acids. V lost 5 bases and J lost 2, with 19 bases in between. CDR1 SGHTA and CDR2 FQGTGA come from the germline V gene. The CDR3 bases are TGTGCCAGCAGCCCACCTCCCCGGACAAACACTGGAAACACCATATATTTT. It specifies CASSPPPRTNTGNTIYF.

This clonotype occurred many times. J is TRBJ2-7 and V is TRBV6-1, with D perhaps given as TRBD1 or TRBD2 (5 bases each). Looked up from germline, CDR1 is MNHNS and CDR2 is SASEGT. The V end was cut by 5 bases, the J end by 6 bases, with 26 bases between. CDR3 length: 17 amino acids. CDR3: CASSLSPFRDRLGEQYF. The CDR3 DNA reads as TGTGCCAGCAGTTTATCGCCTTTTAGGGACCGCCTCGGCGAGCAGTACTTC.

In DNA form, the CDR3 reads TGCGCCAGCAGCTTTAGGGACAGCACAGATACGCAGTATTTT. Amino acid sequence: CASSFRDSTDTQYF. This chain uses TRBV5-1 with TRBJ2-3, with D perhaps matching TRBD1 or TRBD2 (5 bases each). The CDR3 spans 14 residues. Trimming stripped 2 bases from V and 0 bases from J, with 7 bases between. Germline V lookup: CDR1 SGHRS, CDR2 YFSETQ.

V is TRBV5-1 and J is TRBJ2-1; D is unresolved. CDR3 length equals 15 residues. In germline, CDR1 is SGHRS, CDR2 YFSETQ. Trimming removed 0 bases from V and 0 bases from J, with 7 bases in between. The CDR3 nucleotides are TGCGCCAGCAGCTTGGGCTTAACCTCCTACAATGAGCAGTTCTTC. It encodes CASSLGLTSYNEQFF. The full variable domain, rest sourced from reference TRBV5-1 and TRBJ2-1, is KAGVTQTPRYLIKTRGQQVTLSCSPISGHRSVSWYQQTPGQGLQFLFEYFSETQRNKGNFPGRFSGRQFSNSRSEMNVSTLELGDSALYLCASSLGLTSYNEQFFGPGTRLTVL.

This clonotype was detected many times. The chain is built from TRBV6-1 and TRBJ2-2, with 9 bases matching TRBD1. The ends lost 5 bases at V and 9 bases at J; junction bases unmatched: 10. CDR3 size: 15 residues. The germline CDR1 and CDR2 sequences are MNHNS and SASEGT. CDR3 residues: CASSFWTGVDRELFF. For the CDR3, the DNA is TGTGCCAGCAGTTTCTGGACAGGGGTGGATAGGGAGCTGTTTTTT.

This clonotype was detected many times. This clone may be a read error of a much larger clone one base away. The rearrangement uses TRBV6-1 and TRBJ2-7; D possibly corresponds to TRBD1 (5 bases). This CDR3 contains 15 residues. V lost 2 bases, J lost 7 bases, and 18 bases lay in between. Germline V gives CDR1 MNHNS, CDR2 SASEGT. In DNA form, the CDR3 reads TGTGCCAGCAGTGAACGTCCAGGGTATGACAATGAGCAGTACTTC. Translating it yields CASSERPGYDNEQYF.

The chain uses TRBV7-9 and TRBJ2-1, with 7 bases lining up with TRBD2. In germline, CDR1 is SEHNR, CDR2 FQNEAQ (reference sequence). V dropped 4 bases and J dropped 6; count of bases not matched to a gene: 9. The CDR3 loop spans 15 amino acids. CDR3 sequence: CASSSREIWSNEQFF. The DNA for the CDR3 is TGTGCCAGCAGCTCGCGGGAGATCTGGTCCAATGAGCAGTTCTTC.

This chain uses TRBV6-1 with TRBJ2-3, with D perhaps TRBD2 (5 bases). CDR1 MNHNS and CDR2 SASEGT come from the germline V gene. CDR3 size: 14 residues. Between the trimmed V and J ends, which lost 5 bases and 2 bases, there was a span of 11 bases. CDR3 in DNA: TGTGCCAGCAGTTGGGGAGCGAACACAGATACGCAGTATTTT. Its protein product is CASSWGANTDTQYF.

As concerns this clonotype: A read error is likely, as this CDR3 ends without the conserved phenylalanine or tryptophan. The DNA is left out, because the CDR3 cannot be placed on it with certainty; the CDR3 is given as TCRdb lists it. The chain combines TRBV7-2 with TRBJ2-7. CDR1 is SGHTA, CDR2 FQGNSA, per germline. The CDR3 sequence runs 15 residues, both termini included. This CDR3 is CASSALTQETQYFGS.

The chain combines TRBV28 with TRBJ1-6; 8 nucleotides line up with TRBD1. CDR1 is MDHEN and CDR2 is SYDVKM in the germline V gene. Trimming cost V 3 bases and J 19 bases; bases outside gene matches: 8. The CDR3 contains 12 residues. CDR3 region: CASSFQRQGSHF. CDR3 DNA sequence: TGTGCCAGCAGTTTCCAAAGACAGGGGTCGCACTTT.

This clonotype has a count of ten or more. This chain connects TRBV7-4 to TRBJ2-2; D perhaps matches TRBD2 (6 bases). V shed 3 bases and J shed 0 bases, with 11 bases lying between them. CDR3 length: 16 amino acids. CDR1 is SGHVT, CDR2 SQSDAQ, per germline. The CDR3 sequence is CASSFGAGTNTGELFF. The CDR3 nucleotides are TGTGCCAGCAGCTTTGGAGCGGGCACGAACACCGGGGAGCTGTTTTTT. Filled out from reference TRBV7-4 and TRBJ2-2, the complete variable domain reads GAGVSQSPRYKVAKRGRDVALRCDSISGHVTLYWYRQTLGQGSEVLTYSQSDAQRDKSGRPSGRFSAERPERSVSTLKIQRTEQGDSAVYLCASSFGAGTNTGELFFGEGSRLTVL.

The CDR3 loop reads CASSVSGGQFF. As DNA, the CDR3 is TGTGCCAGCAGCGTTAGCGGGGGGCAGTTCTTC. The gene calls are TRBV7-8 and TRBJ2-1, with TRBD2 matching 9 bases. Germline V CDR1 and CDR2: SGHVS, FQNEAQ. V shed 5 bases, J shed 12 bases, and the junction held 2 bases outside the gene matches. This CDR3 has 11 amino acids.

The V gene is TRBV11-2, the J gene TRBJ2-3; possibly TRBD2 for D (5 bases). The CDR3 consists of 12 residues. Trimming took 3 bases from V and 14 from J, leaving 15 bases between them. Germline CDR1 and CDR2: SGHAT and FQNNGV. CDR3 region: CASSFMTGELYF. DNA for the CDR3: TGTGCCAGCAGCTTCATGACCGGGGAGCTGTATTTT.

The sample holds a few counts of this clonotype. The genes are TRBV28 and TRBJ1-2; possible D gene TRBD1, 5 bases. V was trimmed by 5 bases and J by 0 bases, leaving 16 bases between them. The CDR3 runs 16 residues. Germline assignment: CDR1 MDHEN and CDR2 SYDVKM. The CDR3 nucleotides read TGTGCCAGCAGTCCTCTGGGGGGAGCGGCTAACTATGGCTACACCTTC. This sequence encodes CASSPLGGAANYGYTF.

The chain employs TRBV7-3 and TRBJ2-5; D is undetermined. Germline V CDR1 and CDR2: SGHTA, FQGTGA. Trimming removed 4 bases from V and 4 bases from J, with 10 bases in between. The CDR3 loop spans 13 amino acids. The CDR3 sequence: CASSSSDLETQYF. CDR3 bases: TGTGCCAGCAGCTCCTCCGACTTAGAGACCCAGTACTTC.